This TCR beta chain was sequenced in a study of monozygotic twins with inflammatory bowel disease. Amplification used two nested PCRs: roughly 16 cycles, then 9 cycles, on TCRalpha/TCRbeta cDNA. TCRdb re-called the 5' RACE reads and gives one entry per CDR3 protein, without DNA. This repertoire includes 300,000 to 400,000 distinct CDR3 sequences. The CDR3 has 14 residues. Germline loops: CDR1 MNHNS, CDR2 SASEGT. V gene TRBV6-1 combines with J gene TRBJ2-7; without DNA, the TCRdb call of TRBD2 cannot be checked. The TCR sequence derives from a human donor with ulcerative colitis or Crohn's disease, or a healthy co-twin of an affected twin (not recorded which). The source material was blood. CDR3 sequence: CASSEWPPPYEQYF.